This TCR beta chain was recovered during a study of cytomegalovirus exposure and HLA in healthy donors. Study observations and caveats: For most subjects, TCR beta sequences were reported to predict HLA-A and HLA-B alleles with accuracy.

It was with 60 Vbeta and 13 Jbeta primers that the PCR ran. Only in-frame clones appear in the TCRdb table, and some are missing; sequencing was by immunoSEQ multiplex PCR. Among tens of thousands of clones listed, around 84% were seen once. CDR3 length: 17 amino acids. Germline V CDR1 and CDR2: SGHTS, YDEGEE. V lost 4 bases and J lost 7; bases outside the gene matches: 9. About this clone: Its target is not known.

The TCR was taken from a woman between 18 and 29 years old in good health and CMV-seronegative. The chain has TRBV5-8 and TRBJ2-1; 15 bases match TRBD2. The sequenced sample consisted of PBMCs. CDR3: CASSQTRTSGRANEQFF. CDR3 DNA sequence: TGTGCCAGCAGCCAGACCAGGACTAGCGGGAGGGCAAATGAGCAGTTCTTC. Supplemented by reference TRBV5-8 and TRBJ2-1, the full variable domain reads EAGVTQSPTHLIKTRGQQATLRCSPISGHTSVYWYQQALGLGLQFLLWYDEGEERNRGNFPPRFSGRQFPNYSSELNVNALELEDSALYLCASSQTRTSGRANEQFFGPGTRLTVL.